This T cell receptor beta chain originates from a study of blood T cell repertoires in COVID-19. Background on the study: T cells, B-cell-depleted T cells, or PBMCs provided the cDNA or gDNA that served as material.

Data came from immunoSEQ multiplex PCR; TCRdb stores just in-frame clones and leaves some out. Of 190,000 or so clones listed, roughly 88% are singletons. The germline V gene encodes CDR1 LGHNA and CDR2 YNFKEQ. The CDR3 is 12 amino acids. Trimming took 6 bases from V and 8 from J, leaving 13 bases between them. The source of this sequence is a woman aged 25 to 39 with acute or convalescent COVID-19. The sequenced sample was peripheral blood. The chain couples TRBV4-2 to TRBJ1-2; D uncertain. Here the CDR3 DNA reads TGTGCCAGCAGGCTCCCCCCTGGCGGCTACACCTTC. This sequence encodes CASRLPPGGYTF.